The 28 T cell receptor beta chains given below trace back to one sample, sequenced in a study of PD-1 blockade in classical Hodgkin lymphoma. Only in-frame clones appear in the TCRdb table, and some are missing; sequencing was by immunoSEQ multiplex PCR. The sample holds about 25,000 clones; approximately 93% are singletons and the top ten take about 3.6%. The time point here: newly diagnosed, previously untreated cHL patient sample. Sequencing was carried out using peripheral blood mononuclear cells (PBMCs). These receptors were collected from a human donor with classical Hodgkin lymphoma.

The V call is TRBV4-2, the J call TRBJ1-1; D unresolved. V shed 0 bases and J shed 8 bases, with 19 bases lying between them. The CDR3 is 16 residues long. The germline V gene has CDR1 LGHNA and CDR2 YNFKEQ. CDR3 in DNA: TGTGCCAGCAGCCAAGATAGCGGGTGGCGGGCCGGGGAAGCTTTCTTT. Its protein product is CASSQDSGWRAGEAFF.

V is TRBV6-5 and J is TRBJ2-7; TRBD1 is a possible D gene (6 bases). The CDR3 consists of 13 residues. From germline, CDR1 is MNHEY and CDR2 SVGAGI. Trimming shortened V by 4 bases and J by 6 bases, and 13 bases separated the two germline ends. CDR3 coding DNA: TGTGCCAGCAGTTCCGCGGGCAGGGGCGAGCAGTACTTC. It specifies CASSSAGRGEQYF.

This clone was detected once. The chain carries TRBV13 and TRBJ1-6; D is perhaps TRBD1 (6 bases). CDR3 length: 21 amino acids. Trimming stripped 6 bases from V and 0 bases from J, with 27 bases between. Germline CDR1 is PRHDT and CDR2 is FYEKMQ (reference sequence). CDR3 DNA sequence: TGTGCCAGCAGGGGGTCTAGGCAGACAGGTCTTTTGAGCTCCTATAATTCACCCCTCCACTTT. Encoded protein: CASRGSRQTGLLSSYNSPLHF. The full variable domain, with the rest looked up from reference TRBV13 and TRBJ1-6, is AAGVIQSPRHLIKEKRETATLKCYPIPRHDTVYWYQQGPGQDPQFLISFYEKMQSDKGSIPDRFSAQQFSDYHSELNMSSLELGDSALYFCASRGSRQTGLLSSYNSPLHFGNGTRLTVT.

CDR3 amino acids: CSAVTPGDGTNYGYTF. CDR3 DNA sequence: TGCAGCGCCGTCACCCCTGGGGACGGAACTAACTATGGCTACACCTTC. V is TRBV29-1 and J is TRBJ1-2; tentative D call: TRBD1 (5 bases). V was shortened by 7 bases and J by 0 bases, with 21 bases between the two germline ends. The germline CDR1 and CDR2 sequences are SQVTM and ANQGSEA. The CDR3 sequence is 16 residues long.

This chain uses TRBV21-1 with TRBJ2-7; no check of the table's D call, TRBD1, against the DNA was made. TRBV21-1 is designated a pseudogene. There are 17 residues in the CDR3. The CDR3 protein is CASSKGQGGPSPYEQYF. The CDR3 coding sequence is TGTGCCAGCAGCAAAGGACAGGGGGGGCCTTCTCCCTACGAGCAGTACTTC.

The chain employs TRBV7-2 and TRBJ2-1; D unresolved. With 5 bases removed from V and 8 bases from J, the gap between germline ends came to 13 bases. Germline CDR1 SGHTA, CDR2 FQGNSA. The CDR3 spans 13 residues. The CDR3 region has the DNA TGTGCCAGCAGCCCACTATCTGGGCATGAGCAGTTCTTC. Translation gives CASSPLSGHEQFF.

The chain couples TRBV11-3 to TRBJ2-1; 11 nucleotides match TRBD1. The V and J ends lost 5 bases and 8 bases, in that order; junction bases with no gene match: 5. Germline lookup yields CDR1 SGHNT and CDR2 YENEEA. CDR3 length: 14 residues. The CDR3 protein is CASSPGQGVYEQFF. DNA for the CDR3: TGTGCCAGCAGCCCGGGACAGGGGGTATATGAGCAGTTCTTC.

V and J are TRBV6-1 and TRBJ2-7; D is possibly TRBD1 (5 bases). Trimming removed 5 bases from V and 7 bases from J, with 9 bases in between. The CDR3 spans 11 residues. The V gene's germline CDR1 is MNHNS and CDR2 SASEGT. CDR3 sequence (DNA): TGTGCCAGCAGTTCAGGACAAGAGCAGTACTTC. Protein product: CASSSGQEQYF.

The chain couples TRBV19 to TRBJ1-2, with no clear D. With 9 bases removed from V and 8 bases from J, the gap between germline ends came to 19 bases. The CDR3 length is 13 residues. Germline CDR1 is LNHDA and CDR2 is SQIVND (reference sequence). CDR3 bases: TGTGCCAGGCCTGGGCCCCATACACGGGGCTACACCTTC. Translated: CARPGPHTRGYTF.

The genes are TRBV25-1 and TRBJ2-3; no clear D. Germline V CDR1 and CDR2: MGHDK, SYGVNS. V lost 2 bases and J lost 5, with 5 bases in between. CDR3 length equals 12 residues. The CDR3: CASSEQVDTQYF. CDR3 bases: TGTGCCAGCAGTGAACAGGTAGATACGCAGTATTTT.

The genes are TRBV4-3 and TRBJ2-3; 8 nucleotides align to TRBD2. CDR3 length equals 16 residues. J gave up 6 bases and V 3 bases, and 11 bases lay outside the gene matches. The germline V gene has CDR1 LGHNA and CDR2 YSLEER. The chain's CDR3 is CASSHPGGDIRDTQYF. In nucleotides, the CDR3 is TGCGCCAGCAGCCATCCCGGGGGGGACATCCGCGATACGCAGTATTTT.

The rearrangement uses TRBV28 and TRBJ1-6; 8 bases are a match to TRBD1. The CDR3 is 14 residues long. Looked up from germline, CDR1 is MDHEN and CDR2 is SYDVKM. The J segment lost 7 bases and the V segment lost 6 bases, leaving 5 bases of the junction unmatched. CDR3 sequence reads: CASSLTGANSPLHF. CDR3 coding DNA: TGTGCCAGCAGCCTGACAGGGGCCAATTCACCCCTCCACTTT.

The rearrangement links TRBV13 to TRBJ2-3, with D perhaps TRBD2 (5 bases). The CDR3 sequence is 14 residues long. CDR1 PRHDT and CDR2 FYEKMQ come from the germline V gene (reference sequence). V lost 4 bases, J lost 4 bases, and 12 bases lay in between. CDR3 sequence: CASSSFAEADTQYF. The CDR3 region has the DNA TGTGCCAGCAGCTCCTTCGCGGAGGCAGATACGCAGTATTTT.

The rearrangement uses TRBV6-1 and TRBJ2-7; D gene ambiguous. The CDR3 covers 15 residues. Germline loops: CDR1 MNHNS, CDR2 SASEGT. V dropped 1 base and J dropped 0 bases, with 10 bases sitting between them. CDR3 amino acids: CASSEEVGSSYEQYF. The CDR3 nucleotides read TGTGCCAGCAGTGAAGAGGTCGGTAGCTCCTACGAGCAGTACTTC.

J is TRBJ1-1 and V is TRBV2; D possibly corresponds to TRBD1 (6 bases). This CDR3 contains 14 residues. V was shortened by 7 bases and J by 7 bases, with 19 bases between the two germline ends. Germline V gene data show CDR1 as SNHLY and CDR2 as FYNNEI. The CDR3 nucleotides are TGTGCCAGCAAGACGACAGGTCAACACCGTGAAGCTTTCTTT. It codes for CASKTTGQHREAFF.

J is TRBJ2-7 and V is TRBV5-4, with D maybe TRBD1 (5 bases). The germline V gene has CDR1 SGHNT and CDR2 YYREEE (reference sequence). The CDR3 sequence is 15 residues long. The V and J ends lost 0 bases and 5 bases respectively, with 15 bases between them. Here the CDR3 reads CASSLDPQGRDEQYF. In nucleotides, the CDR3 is TGTGCCAGCAGCTTGGACCCTCAGGGCAGGGACGAGCAGTACTTC.

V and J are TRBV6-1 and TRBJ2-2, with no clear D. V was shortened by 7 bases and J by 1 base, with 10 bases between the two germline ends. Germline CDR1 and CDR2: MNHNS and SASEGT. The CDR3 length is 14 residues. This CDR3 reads CASMLYRNTGELFF. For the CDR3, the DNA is TGTGCCAGCATGTTATACAGGAACACCGGGGAGCTGTTTTTT.

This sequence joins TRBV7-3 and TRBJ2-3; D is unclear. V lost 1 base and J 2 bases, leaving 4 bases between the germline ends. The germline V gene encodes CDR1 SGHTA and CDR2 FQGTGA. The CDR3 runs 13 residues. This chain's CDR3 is CASSLIYTDTQYF. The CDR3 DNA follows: TGTGCCAGCAGCTTAATCTACACAGATACGCAGTATTTT.

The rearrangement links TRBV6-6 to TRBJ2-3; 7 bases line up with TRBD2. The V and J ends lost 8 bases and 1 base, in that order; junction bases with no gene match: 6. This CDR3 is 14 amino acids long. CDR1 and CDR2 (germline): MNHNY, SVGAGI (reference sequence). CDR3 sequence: CASLRRGGTDTQYF. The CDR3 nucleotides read TGTGCCAGCCTCCGTCGGGGGGGCACAGATACGCAGTATTTT.

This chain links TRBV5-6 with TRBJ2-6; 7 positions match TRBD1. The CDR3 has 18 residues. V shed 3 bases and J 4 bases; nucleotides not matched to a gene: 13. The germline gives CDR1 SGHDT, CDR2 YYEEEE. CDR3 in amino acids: CASSWLELQGVGANVLTF. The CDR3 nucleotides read TGTGCCAGCAGCTGGCTGGAGTTGCAGGGGGTCGGGGCCAACGTCCTGACTTTC.

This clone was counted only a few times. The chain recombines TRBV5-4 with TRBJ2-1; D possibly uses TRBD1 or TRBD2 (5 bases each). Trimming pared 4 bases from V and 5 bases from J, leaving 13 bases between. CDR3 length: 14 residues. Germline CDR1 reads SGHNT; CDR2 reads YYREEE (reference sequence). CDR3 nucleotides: TGTGCCAGCAGCGGGGACCCTCCGGACAATGAGCAGTTCTTC. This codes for CASSGDPPDNEQFF.

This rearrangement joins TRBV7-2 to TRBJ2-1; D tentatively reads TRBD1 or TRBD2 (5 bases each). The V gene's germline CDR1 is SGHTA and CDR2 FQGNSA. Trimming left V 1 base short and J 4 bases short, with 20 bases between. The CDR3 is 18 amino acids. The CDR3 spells CASSLGPRGPPRYNEQFF. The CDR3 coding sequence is TGTGCCAGCAGCTTAGGGCCGAGGGGTCCCCCAAGATACAATGAGCAGTTCTTC.

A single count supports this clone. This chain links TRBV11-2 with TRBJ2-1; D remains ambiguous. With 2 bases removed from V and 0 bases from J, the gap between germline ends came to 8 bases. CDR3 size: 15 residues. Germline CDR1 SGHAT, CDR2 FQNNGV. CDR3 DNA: TGTGCCAGCAGCTTACTCAGAAGCTCCTACAATGAGCAGTTCTTC. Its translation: CASSLLRSSYNEQFF.

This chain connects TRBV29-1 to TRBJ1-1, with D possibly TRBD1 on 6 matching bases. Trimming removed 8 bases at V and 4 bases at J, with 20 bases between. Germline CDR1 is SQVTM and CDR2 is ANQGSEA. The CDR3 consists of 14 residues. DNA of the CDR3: TGCAGCCTCCAAAGGTCCTCGGGGGCCACTGAAGCTTTCTTT. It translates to CSLQRSSGATEAFF.

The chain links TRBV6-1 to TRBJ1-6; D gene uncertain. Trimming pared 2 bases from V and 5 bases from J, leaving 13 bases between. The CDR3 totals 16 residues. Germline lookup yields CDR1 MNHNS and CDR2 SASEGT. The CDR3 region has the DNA TGTGCCAGCAGTGAACGCGTTCTCTCAAATAATTCACCCCTCCACTTT. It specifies CASSERVLSNNSPLHF.

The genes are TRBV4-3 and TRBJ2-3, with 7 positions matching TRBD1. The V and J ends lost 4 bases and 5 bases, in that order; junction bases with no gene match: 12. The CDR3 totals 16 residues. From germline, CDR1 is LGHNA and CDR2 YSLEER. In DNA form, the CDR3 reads TGCGCCAGCAGCCCGACAGGGTTTGGGACAGTAGATACGCAGTATTTT. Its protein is CASSPTGFGTVDTQYF.

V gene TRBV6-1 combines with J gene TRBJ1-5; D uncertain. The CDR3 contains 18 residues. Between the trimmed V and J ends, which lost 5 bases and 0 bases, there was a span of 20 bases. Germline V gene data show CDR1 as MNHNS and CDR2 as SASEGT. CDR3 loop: CASSKVLLGTPSNQPQHF. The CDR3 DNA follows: TGTGCCAGCAGTAAAGTTCTTCTCGGCACCCCTAGCAATCAGCCCCAGCATTTT.

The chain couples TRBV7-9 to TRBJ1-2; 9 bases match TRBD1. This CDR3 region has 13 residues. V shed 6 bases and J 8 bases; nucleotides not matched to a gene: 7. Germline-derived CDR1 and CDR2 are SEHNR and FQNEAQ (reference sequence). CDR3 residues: CASSVQGAQGYTF. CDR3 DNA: TGTGCCAGCAGTGTACAGGGGGCCCAAGGCTACACCTTC.